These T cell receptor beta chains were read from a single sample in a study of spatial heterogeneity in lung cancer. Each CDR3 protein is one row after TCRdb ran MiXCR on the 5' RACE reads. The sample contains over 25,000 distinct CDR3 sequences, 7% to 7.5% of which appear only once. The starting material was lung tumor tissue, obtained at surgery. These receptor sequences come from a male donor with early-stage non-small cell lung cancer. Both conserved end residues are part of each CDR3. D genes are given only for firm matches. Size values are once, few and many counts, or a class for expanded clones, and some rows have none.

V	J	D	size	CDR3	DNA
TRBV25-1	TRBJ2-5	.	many	CASSEQGYEETQYF	TGTGCCAGCAGTGAACAGGGGTACGAAGAGACCCAGTACTTC
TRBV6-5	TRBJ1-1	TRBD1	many	CASRPNTGGTEAFF	TGTGCCAGCAGACCCAACACAGGGGGCACTGAAGCTTTCTTT
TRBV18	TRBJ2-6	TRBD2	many	CASSPRWLAGDSGANVLTF	TGTGCCAGCTCACCTCGATGGCTAGCGGGTGACTCTGGGGCCAACGTCCTGACTTTC
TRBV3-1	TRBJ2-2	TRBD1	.	CASSQGWTGNTGELFF	TGTGCCAGCAGCCAAGGATGGACAGGGAACACCGGGGAGCTGTTTTTT
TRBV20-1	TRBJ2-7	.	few	CSANFLFEQYF	TGCAGTGCGAACTTCTTATTCGAGCAGTACTTC
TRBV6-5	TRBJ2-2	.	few	CASRLWGINTGELFF	TGTGCCAGCAGACTGTGGGGGATTAACACCGGGGAGCTGTTTTTT
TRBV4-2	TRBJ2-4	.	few	CASSQVHLSGVDIQYF	TGTGCCAGCAGCCAAGTGCACTTGTCAGGAGTTGACATTCAGTACTTC
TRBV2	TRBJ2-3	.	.	CASSHEADTQYF	TGTGCCAGCAGTCATGAGGCAGATACGCAGTATTTT
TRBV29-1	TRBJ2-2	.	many	CSVAPPGMINTGELFF	TGCAGCGTTGCCCCCCCAGGGATGATAAACACCGGGGAGCTGTTTTTT
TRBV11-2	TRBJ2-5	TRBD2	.	CASSEGTSTTQETQYF	TGTGCCAGCAGCGAAGGGACTAGCACAACCCAAGAGACCCAGTACTTC
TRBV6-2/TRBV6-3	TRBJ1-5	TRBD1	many	CASSRPTGEGQYNQPQHF	TGTGCCAGCAGCCGACCTACGGGCGAGGGACAGTACAATCAGCCCCAGCATTTT
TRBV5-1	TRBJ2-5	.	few	CASSDKETQYF	TGCGCCAGCAGCGACAAAGAGACCCAGTACTTC
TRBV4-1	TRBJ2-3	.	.	CASSQVPAAKGDTQYF	TGCGCCAGCAGCCAAGTCCCCGCCGCCAAGGGGGATACGCAGTATTTT
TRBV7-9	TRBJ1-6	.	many	CAIAGNSPLHF	TGTGCCATCGCGGGCAATTCACCCCTCCACTTT
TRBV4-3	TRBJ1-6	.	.	CASSLGQFNSPLHF	TGCGCCAGCAGCCTCGGACAGTTTAATTCACCCCTCCACTTT
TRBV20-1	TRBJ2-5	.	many	CSAKAGGQETQYF	TGCAGTGCCAAGGCGGGTGGGCAAGAGACCCAGTACTTC
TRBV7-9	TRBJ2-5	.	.	CASSSHSNWETQYF	TGTGCCAGCAGCTCCCACTCAAATTGGGAGACCCAGTACTTC
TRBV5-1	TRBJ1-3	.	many	CASSDTLDTIYF	TGCGCCAGCAGCGACACCCTGGACACCATATATTTT
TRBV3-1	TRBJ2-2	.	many	CASSQVGGHDTGELFF	TGTGCCAGCAGCCAAGTTGGCGGACACGACACCGGGGAGCTGTTTTTT
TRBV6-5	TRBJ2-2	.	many	CASSARLGPSVVELFF	TGTGCCAGCAGTGCCCGCCTGGGACCATCAGTTGTGGAGCTGTTTTTT
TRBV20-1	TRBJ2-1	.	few	CSARQRGGSSYNEQFF	TGCAGTGCTAGACAGAGAGGAGGAAGCTCCTACAATGAGCAGTTCTTC
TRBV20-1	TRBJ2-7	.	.	CSAPLPAGAIEGEQYF	TGCAGTGCCCCCCTTCCGGCAGGGGCTATTGAAGGCGAGCAGTACTTC
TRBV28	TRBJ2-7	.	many	CASIKARKQYF	TGTGCCAGCATTAAGGCCCGGAAGCAGTACTTC
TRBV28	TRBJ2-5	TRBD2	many	CASSFRLAGGPWETQYF	TGTGCCAGCAGTTTCCGACTAGCGGGGGGGCCCTGGGAGACCCAGTACTTC
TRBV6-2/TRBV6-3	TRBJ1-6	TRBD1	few	CASTIRGTGSDSPLHF	TGTGCCAGCACCATCAGGGGGACAGGTTCGGATTCACCCCTCCACTTT
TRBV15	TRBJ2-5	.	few	CATSRDRETQYF	TGTGCCACCAGCAGAGACCGAGAGACCCAGTACTTC
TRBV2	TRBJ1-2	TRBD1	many	CASSEAGDRLNYGYTF	TGTGCCAGCAGTGAAGCAGGGGACAGGCTAAACTATGGCTACACCTTC
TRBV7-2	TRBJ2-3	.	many	CASSLVRDLVTQYF	TGTGCCAGCAGCTTAGTCAGGGATCTCGTCACGCAGTATTTT
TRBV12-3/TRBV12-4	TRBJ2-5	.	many	CASSPLGPQRETQYF	TGTGCCAGCAGTCCACTCGGACCGCAACGGGAGACCCAGTACTTC
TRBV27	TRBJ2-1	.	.	CASSLYGGNSYNEQFF	TGTGCCAGCAGTTTATACGGCGGAAACTCCTACAATGAGCAGTTCTTC
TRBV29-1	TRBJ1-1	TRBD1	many	CSVVGQGRETEAFF	TGCAGCGTTGTAGGACAGGGGCGAGAAACTGAAGCTTTCTTT
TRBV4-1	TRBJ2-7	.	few	CASSQDSFRESYEQYF	TGCGCCAGCAGCCAAGATTCATTCAGGGAGTCCTACGAGCAGTACTTC
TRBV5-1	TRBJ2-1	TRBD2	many	CASSLTSGGIVNEQFF	TGCGCCAGCAGCTTAACTAGCGGGGGGATTGTAAATGAGCAGTTCTTC
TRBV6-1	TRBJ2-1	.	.	CASSEVTAWRDSYNEQFF	TGTGCCAGCAGTGAAGTAACCGCCTGGAGGGACTCCTACAATGAGCAGTTCTTC
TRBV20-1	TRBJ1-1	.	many	CSAQQGTEAFF	TGCAGTGCTCAACAGGGCACTGAAGCTTTCTTT
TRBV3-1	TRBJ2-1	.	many	CASSHRGWGRDYNEQFF	TGTGCCAGCAGCCATCGTGGGTGGGGCAGGGACTACAATGAGCAGTTCTTC
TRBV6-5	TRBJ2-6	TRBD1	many	CASSYRWGTGSLSGANVLTF	TGTGCCAGCAGTTATAGGTGGGGGACAGGGAGTTTATCTGGGGCCAACGTCCTGACTTTC
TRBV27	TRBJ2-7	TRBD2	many	CASSLGTSGWGSSYEQYF	TGTGCCAGCAGTCTAGGGACTAGCGGGTGGGGTAGCTCCTACGAGCAGTACTTC
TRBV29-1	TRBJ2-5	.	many	CSVKGTSRLGETQYF	TGCAGCGTCAAAGGGACCAGCCGTCTAGGAGAGACCCAGTACTTC
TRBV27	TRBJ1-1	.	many	CASSLSPGRALLTEAFF	TGTGCCAGCAGTTTATCGCCAGGCAGGGCCCTTCTAACTGAAGCTTTCTTT
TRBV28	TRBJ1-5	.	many	CASSLAAHQPQHF	TGTGCCAGCAGTTTAGCGGCCCATCAGCCCCAGCATTTT
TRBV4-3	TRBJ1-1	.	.	CASSQEGRGDTEAFF	TGCGCCAGCAGCCAAGAAGGAAGAGGGGACACTGAAGCTTTCTTT
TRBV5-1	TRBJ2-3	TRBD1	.	CASSQGTGENTQYF	TGCGCCAGCAGCCAAGGGACAGGGGAAAATACGCAGTATTTT
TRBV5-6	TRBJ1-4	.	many	CASSLWSGVNEKLFF	TGTGCCAGCAGCTTATGGTCGGGCGTAAATGAAAAACTGTTTTTT
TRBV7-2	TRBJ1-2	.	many	CASSLAAGSRSNYGYTF	TGTGCCAGCAGCTTAGCGGCGGGGTCCCGTTCTAACTATGGCTACACCTTC
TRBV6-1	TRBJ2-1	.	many	CASSVSGRGDEQFF	TGTGCCAGCAGTGTTTCAGGACGCGGGGATGAGCAGTTCTTC
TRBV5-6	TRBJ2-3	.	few	CASSTGSLGADTQYF	TGTGCCAGCAGCACGGGGAGTCTGGGGGCAGATACGCAGTATTTT
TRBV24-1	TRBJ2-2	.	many	CATSVGPGGMWNTGELFF	TGTGCCACCAGTGTTGGACCCGGAGGGATGTGGAACACCGGGGAGCTGTTTTTT
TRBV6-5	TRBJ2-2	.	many	CASRIPPSGELFF	TGTGCCAGCAGAATCCCCCCATCCGGGGAGCTGTTTTTT
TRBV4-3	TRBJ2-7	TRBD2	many	CASSPVWGGSSYEQYF	TGCGCCAGCAGCCCCGTTTGGGGGGGGAGCTCCTACGAGCAGTACTTC
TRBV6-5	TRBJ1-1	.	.	CASSFPGRGPSF	TGTGCCAGCAGTTTCCCCGGGCGGGGGCCCTCTTTT
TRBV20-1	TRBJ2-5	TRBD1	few	CSARPRDRARETQYF	TGCAGTGCGAGACCCCGGGACAGGGCTAGAGAGACCCAGTACTTC
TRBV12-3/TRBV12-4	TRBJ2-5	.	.	CASSRDSMRETQYF	TGTGCCAGCAGTCGGGACTCGATGCGAGAGACCCAGTACTTC
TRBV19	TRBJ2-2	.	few	CASNTRNTGELFF	TGTGCCAGTAATACCAGAAACACCGGGGAGCTGTTTTTT
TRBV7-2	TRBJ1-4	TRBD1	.	CASSLARGTEAFF	TGTGCCAGCAGCTTGGCTCGCGGGACAGAAGCGTTTTTT
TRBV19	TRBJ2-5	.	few	CASRGDHQETQYF	TGTGCCAGTAGAGGGGATCACCAAGAGACCCAGTACTTC
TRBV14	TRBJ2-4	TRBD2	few	CASSQGGGIQYF	TGTGCCAGCAGCCAAGGCGGGGGGATTCAGTACTTC
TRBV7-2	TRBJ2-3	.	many	CASSSQVLGTDTQYF	TGTGCCAGCAGCTCCCAGGTCCTAGGGACAGATACGCAGTATTTT
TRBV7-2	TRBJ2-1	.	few	CASSFQGEDEQFF	TGTGCCAGCAGCTTCCAAGGTGAAGATGAGCAGTTCTTC